These T cell receptor beta chains were read from a single sample in a study of blood T cell repertoires in COVID-19. Clones were read by immunoSEQ multiplex PCR, and TCRdb kept only the in-frame ones, dropping some. The repertoire consists of approximately 27,000 clones, with 83% occurring once and the leading ten covering more than 20%. Input material: peripheral blood. The receptor set was obtained from a human donor in a cohort sampled during active COVID-19. Each CDR3 is given with its conserved first and last residue. Each record gives: V gene, D gene, clone size, CDR3 length, J gene, CDR3 DNA, CDR3 protein. The D gene is left open where the match is weak. Size tells how often a clone was seen (once, few, many) or the class of an expanded clone, and some rows leave it out.

TRBV3-1/TRBV3-2,NA,NA,11,TRBJ2-7,TGTGCCAGCAGCCAAGGGGACATCGAGTACTTC,CASSQGDIEYF
TRBV30,TRBD1,NA,14,TRBJ2-7,TGTGCCTGGAGTCATGGACAGGGGCTGGACGAGCAGTACTTC,CAWSHGQGLDEQYF
TRBV28,NA,NA,15,TRBJ1-3,TGTGCCAGCAGTCAGGGGCACTCTAGTGGAAACACCATATATTTT,CASSQGHSSGNTIYF
TRBV3-1/TRBV3-2,NA,NA,12,TRBJ1-3,TGTGCCAGCAGCCAAGAGAGGGACACCATATATTTT,CASSQERDTIYF
TRBV6-5,NA,NA,16,TRBJ1-1,TGTGCCAGCAGTTATAGAGGAGTAACAGGGAGAGCTGAAGCTTTCTTT,CASSYRGVTGRAEAFF
TRBV9,NA,few,15,TRBJ1-1,TGTGCCAGCAGCGTGGACAGTTTAATGAACACTGAAGCTTTCTTT,CASSVDSLMNTEAFF
TRBV30,NA,NA,17,TRBJ1-4,TGTGCCTGGAGTCCCCTGGGGGCTTATGCAACTAATGAAAAACTGTTTTTT,CAWSPLGAYATNEKLFF
TRBV15,NA,NA,11,TRBJ2-4,TGTGCCACGGGGAGTCCCCACATTCAGTACTTC,CATGSPHIQYF
TRBV6-6,NA,NA,14,TRBJ2-2,TGTGCCAGCAGGAAGGACAGCACAGCCGGGGAGCTGTTTTTT,CASRKDSTAGELFF
TRBV7-2,NA,NA,14,TRBJ2-7,TGTGCCAGCAGCTCCCGTGGGGGGAACTACGAGCAGTACTTC,CASSSRGGNYEQYF
TRBV4-1,TRBD2,NA,17,TRBJ2-1,TGCGCCAGCAGCTTAATCCCCGGGACTAGCGGGGGCACTGAGCAGTTCTTC,CASSLIPGTSGGTEQFF
TRBV7-2,TRBD2,NA,18,TRBJ2-6,TGTGCCAGCAGCTTAGAACTAGCGGTATCCTCTGGGGCCAACGTCCTGACTTTC,CASSLELAVSSGANVLTF
TRBV13,TRBD1,NA,15,TRBJ2-7,TGTGCCAGCAGCTTAGAGGGACAGGGAACCTACGAGCAGTACTTC,CASSLEGQGTYEQYF
TRBV30,TRBD2,NA,12,TRBJ2-1,TGTGCCTGGAGTCTAATAGCGGGTGAGCAGTTCTTC,CAWSLIAGEQFF
TRBV28,NA,NA,15,TRBJ1-5,TGTGCCAGCAGTTCCTTACAGGGAGGCAATCAGCCCCAGCATTTT,CASSSLQGGNQPQHF
TRBV7-2,NA,once,16,TRBJ1-5,TGTGCCAGCAGCTCCCAAGGGGGGGCCCGCAATCAGCCCCAGCATTTT,CASSSQGGARNQPQHF
TRBV7-9,NA,NA,13,TRBJ1-1,TGTGCCAGCAGCCTACAGGTGAACACTGAAGCTTTCTTT,CASSLQVNTEAFF
TRBV7-2,NA,NA,16,TRBJ1-2,TGTGCCAGCAGCTTAGGGGCGGGGGGATCGCGGCATGGCTACACCTTC,CASSLGAGGSRHGYTF
TRBV7-6,TRBD2,NA,16,TRBJ2-2,TGTGCCAGCAGCTCCCGGAGCGGGACCAACACCGGGGAGCTGTTTTTT,CASSSRSGTNTGELFF
TRBV5-8,TRBD1,NA,14,TRBJ1-5,TGTGCCAGCAGCCTCCGACAGGGACATCAGCCCCAGCATTTT,CASSLRQGHQPQHF
TRBV25-1,TRBD1,NA,15,TRBJ2-7,TGTGCCAGCAGTGATCCGGGACAGGGAAAATACGAGCAGTACTTC,CASSDPGQGKYEQYF
TRBV5-1,TRBD1,NA,19,TRBJ2-4,TGCGCCAGCAGCTTGAAAGGCAGGGGGCCCCTCCTAGCCAAAAACATTCAGTACTTC,CASSLKGRGPLLAKNIQYF
TRBV10-3,TRBD2,NA,16,TRBJ2-3,TGTGCCATCAGTTTGCCCTGGGGGGGGGACACAGATACGCAGTATTTT,CAISLPWGGDTDTQYF
TRBV27,NA,NA,15,TRBJ2-1,TGTGCCAGCACATCGGAGGGGGGGGTCTACAATGAGCAGTTCTTC,CASTSEGGVYNEQFF
TRBV14,TRBD1,NA,21,TRBJ1-2,TGTGCCAGCAGCCAAAGGTCGGGGTCGCCTGACAGGGGGCTGTTTAACTATGGCTACACCTTC,CASSQRSGSPDRGLFNYGYTF
TRBV6-6,TRBD2,NA,13,TRBJ2-1,TGTGCCAGTGGGACTAGCGGGAGTAGTGAGCAGTTCTTC,CASGTSGSSEQFF
TRBV29-1,TRBD1,NA,13,TRBJ1-2,TGCAGCGTTTTAGGGGGCGGAAGCAATGGCTACACCTTC,CSVLGGGSNGYTF
TRBV7-2,TRBD1,NA,16,TRBJ1-2,TGTGCCAGCAGCTGGGACAGGGTTCAGTTGGGTGAAGGCTACACCTTC,CASSWDRVQLGEGYTF
TRBV6-6,NA,NA,14,TRBJ2-5,TGTGCCAGCAGTTACGGGGCGGCGAAAGAGACCCAGTACTTC,CASSYGAAKETQYF
TRBV29-1,TRBD2,NA,13,TRBJ2-7,TGCAGCGTTGGACTAGCGGGCTCCTACGAGCAGTACTTC,CSVGLAGSYEQYF
TRBV29-1,NA,once,14,TRBJ1-5,TGCAGCGTTAGGGAAGGGGGGGTGGATCAGCCCCAGCATTTT,CSVREGGVDQPQHF
TRBV27,NA,NA,17,TRBJ1-1,TGTGCCAGCAGTTTAGTCCCACAGATTTACTTGAACACTGAAGCTTTCTTT,CASSLVPQIYLNTEAFF
TRBV5-1,NA,once,16,TRBJ1-1,TGCGCCAGCAGCCCCGAGAGGGGGAAGGGGAACACTGAAGCTTTCTTT,CASSPERGKGNTEAFF
TRBV5-1,TRBD1,NA,16,TRBJ2-2,TGCGCCAGCAGCGGAACGGGGACAGGAGGAACCGGGGAGCTGTTTTTT,CASSGTGTGGTGELFF
TRBV19,NA,NA,15,TRBJ1-3,TGTGCCAGTAGTGCGACAGCAAACCCTGGAAACACCATATATTTT,CASSATANPGNTIYF
TRBV29-1,NA,NA,14,TRBJ1-6,TGCAGCGCATCGGCAGGCTCCTATAATTCACCCCTCCACTTT,CSASAGSYNSPLHF
TRBV2,TRBD1,NA,18,TRBJ2-7,TGTGCCAGCAGTGAATCCCGGGACAGGGGATCGGGCTCCTACGAGCAGTACTTC,CASSESRDRGSGSYEQYF